This T cell receptor beta chain is from a study of radiation and T cells in renal cell carcinoma. On the study more broadly: Nephrectomy followed 15 Gy stereotactic body radiation by 4 weeks.

Sequenced by immunoSEQ multiplex PCR; TCRdb stores in-frame clones only, minus some. The sample includes about 150,000 clones, about 88% of them seen just once. Time point here: baseline pretreatment blood. Indicated treatment: 15 Gy SBRT to primary tumor, nephrectomy 4 weeks later. Clear cell pathology was present in this patient's renal cell carcinoma. In this sample, this clone turned up once. This CDR3 is built from 12 residues. Trimming stripped 2 bases from V and 5 bases from J, with 6 bases between. CDR1 is SGHTA and CDR2 is FQGNSA in the germline V gene. This material consisted of blood, taken from a patient whose treatment included radiotherapy and nephrectomy. The sequence was obtained from a woman aged 50 to 60 with renal cell carcinoma. The chain joins TRBV7-2 to TRBJ2-5; the D is unclear. The CDR3 is CASSLSRETQYF. Here the CDR3 DNA reads TGTGCCAGCAGCTTATCCCGCGAGACCCAGTACTTC.